Listed below are T cell receptor beta chains from one sample, sequenced in a study of blood T cell repertoires in COVID-19. Profiling relied on immunoSEQ multiplex PCR, and the TCRdb table lists in-frame clones only, not all of them. Found here are around 310,000 clones, roughly 90% of them singletons; the top ten hold about 8.4%. Sequencing input: PBMCs or T cells enriched from blood (not recorded which). The receptor source for this set is a woman aged 25 to 39 who had recovered from COVID-19. Both conserved end residues are part of each CDR3. A D gene is named only where the DNA matches it firmly. Clone size is given for some rows only: seen once, a few or many times, or a class if the clone is expanded.

TRBJ2-3 . . TRBV2 CASSVVVPPDTQYF TGTGCCAGCAGCGTCGTAGTCCCTCCAGATACGCAGTATTTT
TRBJ2-5 TRBD1 once TRBV7-2 CASSLVGGGQGETQYF TGTGCCAGCAGCTTAGTAGGGGGCGGTCAGGGCGAGACCCAGTACTTC
TRBJ2-7 . . TRBV12-3/TRBV12-4 CASSTQGPHEQYF TGTGCCAGCAGTACACAGGGACCGCACGAGCAGTACTTC
TRBJ2-3 TRBD2 . TRBV7-9 CASSLRREGPLLPDTQYF TGTGCCAGCAGCTTACGACGGGAGGGCCCTCTCTTGCCGGATACGCAGTATTTT
TRBJ1-5 . . TRBV21-1 CASSKGGTPLGYSNQPQHF TGTGCCAGCAGCAAAGGCGGGACCCCCCTGGGCTATAGCAATCAGCCCCAGCATTTT
TRBJ1-1 . . TRBV7-2 CASSLGAMNTEAFF TGTGCCAGCAGCTTAGGGGCTATGAACACTGAAGCTTTCTTT
TRBJ2-7 TRBD1 few TRBV6-2/TRBV6-3 CASSHGRGTGVYEQYF TGTGCCAGCAGCCACGGCAGGGGGACAGGGGTTTACGAGCAGTACTTC
TRBJ2-7 TRBD1 . TRBV2 CSTRDRMPYEQYF TGCTCAACCCGGGACAGGATGCCCTACGAGCAGTACTTC
TRBJ2-7 TRBD2 once TRBV6-6 CASSKTSGSYPYEQYF TGTGCCAGCAGTAAGACTAGCGGGAGCTACCCCTACGAGCAGTACTTC
TRBJ1-2 . . TRBV19 CASSIQGSNYGYTF TGTGCCAGTAGTATACAGGGAAGTAACTATGGCTACACCTTC
TRBJ1-1 . . TRBV19 CASSADSRNTEAFF TGTGCCAGTAGTGCTGACAGTAGGAACACTGAAGCTTTCTTT
TRBJ1-5 . once TRBV5-1 CASSLGQIGSGNQPQHF TGCGCCAGCAGCCTAGGACAGATCGGCTCGGGCAATCAGCCCCAGCATTTT
TRBJ1-4 . . TRBV30 CAWNPPGTSEKLFF TGTGCCTGGAACCCCCCAGGAACATCGGAAAAACTGTTTTTT
TRBJ1-1 TRBD1 . TRBV6-5 CASSQGETLNTEAFF TGTGCCAGCAGTCAGGGGGAAACTTTGAACACTGAAGCTTTCTTT
TRBJ2-1 TRBD2 . TRBV18 CASSPRTSGMNEQFF TGTGCCAGCTCACCACGGACTAGCGGGATGAATGAGCAGTTCTTC
TRBJ2-3 TRBD2 once TRBV3-1/TRBV3-2 CASSQDFGLAGIGWTTDTQYF TGTGCCAGCAGCCAAGATTTCGGACTAGCGGGAATAGGGTGGACCACAGATACGCAGTATTTT
TRBJ2-3 TRBD2 . TRBV10-1 CASSFGLAGGTDTQYF TGCGCCAGCAGCTTCGGACTAGCGGGAGGCACAGATACGCAGTATTTT
TRBJ1-2 . . TRBV16 CASSQQRVFYGYTF TGTGCCAGCAGCCAGCAGCGGGTCTTCTATGGCTACACCTTC
TRBJ2-7 TRBD1 . TRBV27 CASSFGTGGTYEQYF TGTGCCAGCAGTTTTGGGACAGGGGGGACCTACGAGCAGTACTTC
TRBJ1-5 . . TRBV12-3/TRBV12-4 CASKDTPDGPQHF TGTGCCAGCAAAGACACCCCCGATGGGCCCCAGCATTTT
TRBJ1-2 TRBD1 few TRBV12-3/TRBV12-4 CASLNEGARGYTF TGTGCCAGCCTTAATGAGGGGGCGCGGGGCTACACCTTC
TRBJ2-5 . . TRBV15 CATSRGYSETQYF TGTGCCACCAGCAGAGGCTATTCGGAGACCCAGTACTTC
TRBJ2-7 TRBD2 . TRBV7-3 CASSLMGGSAYEQYF TGTGCCAGCAGCTTAATGGGCGGGAGTGCGTACGAGCAGTACTTC
TRBJ2-4 . . TRBV4-1 CASSQLPGLTKNIQYF TGCGCCAGCAGCCAACTTCCGGGACTGACCAAAAACATTCAGTACTTC
TRBJ1-2 TRBD1 . TRBV6-5 CASSPGQGANYGYTF TGTGCCAGCAGCCCCGGACAGGGGGCAAACTATGGCTACACCTTC
TRBJ1-5 . . TRBV27 CASSLREKGWPQHF TGTGCCAGCAGTTTACGGGAGAAAGGGTGGCCCCAGCATTTT
TRBJ2-7 TRBD2 . TRBV7-2 CASSFSRTSGVYEQYF TGTGCCAGCAGCTTTTCCCGGACTAGCGGGGTGTACGAGCAGTACTTC
TRBJ1-1 . . TRBV12-3/TRBV12-4 CASSFNQAFEAFF TGTGCCAGCAGTTTTAATCAAGCATTTGAAGCTTTCTTT
TRBJ1-2 . . TRBV29-1 CSVDRLTTGGYTF TGCAGCGTTGATCGATTAACGACGGGTGGCTACACCTTC
TRBJ2-7 TRBD2 once TRBV3-1/TRBV3-2 CASSRGGLSGSVYEQYF TGTGCCAGCAGCCGCGGAGGGCTAAGCGGGAGTGTCTACGAGCAGTACTTC
TRBJ2-4 TRBD2 . TRBV5-1 CASSLTGLAANEDIQYF TGCGCCAGCAGCTTAACGGGACTAGCGGCCAACGAGGACATTCAGTACTTC
TRBJ1-1 . . TRBV4-2 CASSQYAGMNTEAFF TGTGCCAGCAGCCAATATGCGGGCATGAACACTGAAGCTTTCTTT
TRBJ2-7 TRBD2 . TRBV7-8 CASSNGLVSVDQYF TGTGCCAGCAGCAATGGACTAGTCTCCGTCGATCAGTACTTC
TRBJ2-7 TRBD2 . TRBV28 CASSFSIAGVESYEQYF TGTGCCAGCAGTTTCTCGATAGCGGGAGTGGAGTCCTACGAGCAGTACTTC
TRBJ2-2 TRBD1 . TRBV9 CATSTGGANTGELFF TGTGCCACCTCAACAGGGGGCGCGAACACCGGGGAGCTGTTTTTT
TRBJ2-1 TRBD1 once TRBV7-9 CASSRDRGIQFF TGTGCCAGCAGCCGAGACAGGGGCATACAGTTCTTC
TRBJ1-5 . . TRBV7-8 CASRIGGGNQPQHF TGTGCCAGCAGGATCGGGGGGGGGAATCAGCCCCAGCATTTT
TRBJ1-2 TRBD1 . TRBV5-1 CASSAQGVVGGYTF TGCGCCAGCAGCGCTCAGGGGGTAGTAGGAGGCTACACCTTC
TRBJ2-2 TRBD1 once TRBV30 CAWSTQGDTGELFF TGTGCCTGGAGTACCCAGGGGGACACCGGGGAGCTGTTTTTT
TRBJ1-2 . . TRBV2 CASRSYTGLSGYTF TGTGCCAGCAGGAGTTACACAGGGTTGAGTGGCTACACCTTC
TRBJ2-1 TRBD2 few TRBV11-2 CASSLTSGNHNEQFF TGTGCCAGCAGCTTAACTAGCGGGAACCATAATGAGCAGTTCTTC
TRBJ1-1 . once TRBV6-5 CASQNQNSGDAFF TGTGCCAGCCAGAACCAGAACTCGGGGGATGCTTTCTTT